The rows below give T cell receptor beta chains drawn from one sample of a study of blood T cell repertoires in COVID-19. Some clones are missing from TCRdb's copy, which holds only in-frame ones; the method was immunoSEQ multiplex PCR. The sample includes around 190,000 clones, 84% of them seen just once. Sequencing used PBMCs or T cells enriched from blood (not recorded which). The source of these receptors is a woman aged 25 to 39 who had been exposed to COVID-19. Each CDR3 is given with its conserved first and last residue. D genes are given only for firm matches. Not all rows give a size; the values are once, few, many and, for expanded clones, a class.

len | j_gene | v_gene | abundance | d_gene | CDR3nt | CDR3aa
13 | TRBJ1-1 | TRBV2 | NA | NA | TGTGCCAGCAAGCCAGGGATGAACACTGAAGCTTTCTTT | CASKPGMNTEAFF
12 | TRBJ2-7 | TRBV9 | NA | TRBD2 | TGTGCCAGCGGGGGGGATGGCTACGAGCAGTACTTC | CASGGDGYEQYF
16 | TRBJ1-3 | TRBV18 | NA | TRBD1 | TGTGCCAGCTCACGTAAAGGACAGGGAACTGGAAACACCATATATTTT | CASSRKGQGTGNTIYF
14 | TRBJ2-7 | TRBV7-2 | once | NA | TGTGCCAGCAGCTTAGACAGGGAGGGGTACGAGCAGTACTTC | CASSLDREGYEQYF
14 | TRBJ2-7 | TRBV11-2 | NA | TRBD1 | TGTGCCAGCAGCTTCGGACAGGATTCCTACGAGCAGTACTTC | CASSFGQDSYEQYF
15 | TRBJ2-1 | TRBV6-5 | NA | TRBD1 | TGTGCCAGCAGCCAATATGTCGGACAGGGGGATGAGCAGTTCTTC | CASSQYVGQGDEQFF
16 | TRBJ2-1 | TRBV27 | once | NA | TGTGCCAGCAGTTTATCAGGCCTAGCGAAGAACAATGAGCAGTTCTTC | CASSLSGLAKNNEQFF
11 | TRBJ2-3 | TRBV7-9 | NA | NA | TGTGCCAGCAGCGGTCAGGATACGCAGTATTTT | CASSGQDTQYF
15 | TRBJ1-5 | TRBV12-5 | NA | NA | TGTGCTAGTGGTTTGGGCAGGGTCCCTCCTCAGCCCCAGCATTTT | CASGLGRVPPQPQHF
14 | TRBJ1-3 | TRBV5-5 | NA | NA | TGTGCCAGCAGCTTGCGGGTAGCGGGAAACACCATATATTTT | CASSLRVAGNTIYF
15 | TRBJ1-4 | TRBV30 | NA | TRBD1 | TGTGCCTGGAGTTTAACAGGGGGTGGTAATGAAAAACTGTTTTTT | CAWSLTGGGNEKLFF
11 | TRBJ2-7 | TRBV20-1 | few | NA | TGCAGTGCAGGACGGGACTACGAGCAGTACTTC | CSAGRDYEQYF
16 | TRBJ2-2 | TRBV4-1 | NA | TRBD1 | TGCGCCAGCAGCCCCGGACAGGGGGCGAACACCGGGGAGCTGTTTTTT | CASSPGQGANTGELFF
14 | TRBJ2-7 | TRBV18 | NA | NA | TGTGCCAGCTCACCTGGGGGCTCCTCCTACGAGCAGTACTTC | CASSPGGSSYEQYF
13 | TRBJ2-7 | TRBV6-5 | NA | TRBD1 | TGTGCCGCCTCGGACAGGGTACGGGACGAGCAGTACTTC | CAASDRVRDEQYF
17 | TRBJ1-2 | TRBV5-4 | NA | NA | TGTGCCAGCAGCTTGCCCGGACAGCGAGGACATAACTATGGCTACACCTTC | CASSLPGQRGHNYGYTF
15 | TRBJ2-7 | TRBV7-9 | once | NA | TGTGCCAGCAGTTCGTTGACTAGTTCTATCTACGAGCAGTACTTC | CASSSLTSSIYEQYF
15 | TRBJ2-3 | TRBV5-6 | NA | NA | TGTGCCAGCAGCCAGCCCTCCAGGGCAAAGGATACGCAGTATTTT | CASSQPSRAKDTQYF
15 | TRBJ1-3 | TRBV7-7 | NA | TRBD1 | TGTGCTAGCAGCCGGGACAGGAGCTCTGGAAACACCATATATTTT | CASSRDRSSGNTIYF
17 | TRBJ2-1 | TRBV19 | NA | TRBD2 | TGTGCCAGTAGGAAGACTAGCGGGGGCCGAAACTACAATGAGCAGTTCTTC | CASRKTSGGRNYNEQFF
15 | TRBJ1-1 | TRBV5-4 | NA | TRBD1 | TGTGCCAGCAGCTTGACCCGACAGGGGAACACTGAAGCTTTCTTT | CASSLTRQGNTEAFF
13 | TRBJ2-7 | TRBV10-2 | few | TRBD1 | TGCGCCAGCAGTGCACTACAGGGGATGGGGCAGTACTTC | CASSALQGMGQYF
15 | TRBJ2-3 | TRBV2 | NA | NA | TGTGCCAGCAGCGCCGGGGGTGAGAGCACAGATACGCAGTATTTT | CASSAGGESTDTQYF
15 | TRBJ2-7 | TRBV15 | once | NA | TGTGCCACCAGCAGAGATCCCGTGGCAATCTACGAGCAGTACTTC | CATSRDPVAIYEQYF
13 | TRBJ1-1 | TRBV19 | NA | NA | TGTGCCAGTAGTATAACCGGTAACACTGAAGCTTTCTTT | CASSITGNTEAFF
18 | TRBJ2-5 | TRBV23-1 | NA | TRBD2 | TGCGCCAGCACCAACGTTCATCTAGCGGGGGGCCCCGAGGGGACCCAGTACTTC | CASTNVHLAGGPEGTQYF
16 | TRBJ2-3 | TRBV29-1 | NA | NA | TGCAGCGTTGCGGTCCAGCGGACGGTTAGCACAGATACGCAGTATTTT | CSVAVQRTVSTDTQYF
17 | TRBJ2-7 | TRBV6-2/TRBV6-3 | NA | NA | TGTGCCAGCAGTTACCCTGTGACGGGACAAGGGATCCACGAGCAGTACTTC | CASSYPVTGQGIHEQYF
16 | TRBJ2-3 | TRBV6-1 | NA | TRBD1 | TGTGCCAGCAGTGAAAGGGGGCAGATAATTAATCAGCCCCAGTATTTT | CASSERGQIINQPQYF
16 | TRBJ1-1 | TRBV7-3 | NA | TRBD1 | TGTGCCAGCAGCTTAGGGACAGGGATCCCGAACACTGAAGCTTTCTTT | CASSLGTGIPNTEAFF
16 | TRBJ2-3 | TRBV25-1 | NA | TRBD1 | TGTGCCAGCAGTGCACTGACAGGGTCGGGCACAGATACGCAGTATTTT | CASSALTGSGTDTQYF
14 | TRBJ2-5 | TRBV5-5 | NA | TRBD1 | TGTGCCAGCACCTTACAGGGGTTGGGGGAGACCCAGTACTTC | CASTLQGLGETQYF
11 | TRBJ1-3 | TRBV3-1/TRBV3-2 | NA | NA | TGTGCCAGCAGCCAAGGCGTACAGATATATTTT | CASSQGVQIYF
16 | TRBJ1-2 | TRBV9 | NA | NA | TGTGCCAGCAGCGAGCTGGGGGCGCAGGGTTACTATGGCTACACCTTC | CASSELGAQGYYGYTF
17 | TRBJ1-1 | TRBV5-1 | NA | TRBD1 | TGCGCCAGCAGCCCCACCGGGACAGGGGTTAGGAACACTGAAGCTTTCTTT | CASSPTGTGVRNTEAFF
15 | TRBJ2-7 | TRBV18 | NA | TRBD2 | TGTGCCAGCTCACCACCCTTAGGGGTAGCGGGCGAGCAGTACTTC | CASSPPLGVAGEQYF
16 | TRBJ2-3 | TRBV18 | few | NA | TGTGCCAGCTCACCAGGGGCGAACAGAATCACAGATACGCAGTATTTT | CASSPGANRITDTQYF
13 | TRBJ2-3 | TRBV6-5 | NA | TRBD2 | TGTGCCAGTCTAGCGGGGGACACAGATACGCAGTATTTT | CASLAGDTDTQYF
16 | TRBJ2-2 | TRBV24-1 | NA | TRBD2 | TGTGCCACCAGTGATTGGGGGACGGGGGGACCCGGGGAGCTGTTTTTT | CATSDWGTGGPGELFF
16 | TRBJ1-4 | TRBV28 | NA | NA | TGTGCCAGCAGTTTAAAGTTCGGTCGTACTAATGAAAAACTGTTTTTT | CASSLKFGRTNEKLFF
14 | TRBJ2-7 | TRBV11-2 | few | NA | TGTGCCAGCAGCTTAGGAGTCAGGGGTTCGGAGCAGTACTTC | CASSLGVRGSEQYF
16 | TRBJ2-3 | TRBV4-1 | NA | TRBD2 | TGCGCCAGCAGTAGAATGGGAGGGATCGGCACAGATACGCAGTATTTT | CASSRMGGIGTDTQYF
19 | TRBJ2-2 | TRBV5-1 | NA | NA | TGCGCCAGCAGCTTGGACCCCCCGGGGACATACGGGGACACCGGGGAGCTGTTTTTT | CASSLDPPGTYGDTGELFF